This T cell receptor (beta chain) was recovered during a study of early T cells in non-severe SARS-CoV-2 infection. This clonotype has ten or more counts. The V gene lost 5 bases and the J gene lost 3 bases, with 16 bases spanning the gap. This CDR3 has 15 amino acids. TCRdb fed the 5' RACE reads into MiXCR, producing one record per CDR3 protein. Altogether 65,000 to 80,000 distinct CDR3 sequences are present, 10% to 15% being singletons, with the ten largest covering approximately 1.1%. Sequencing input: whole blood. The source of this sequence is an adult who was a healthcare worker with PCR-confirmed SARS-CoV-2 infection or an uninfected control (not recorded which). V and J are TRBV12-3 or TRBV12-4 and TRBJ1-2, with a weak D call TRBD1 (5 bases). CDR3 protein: CASSPSRRGDYGYTF. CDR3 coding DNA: TGTGCCAGCAGTCCGTCGAGGAGGGGCGACTATGGCTACACCTTC.